A single count supports the clone carrying this T cell receptor beta chain. This specimen comes from a study of blood T cell repertoires in COVID-19. At the level of the study: Acute and convalescent COVID-19 samples came from the United States, Italy and Spain. PBMCs, B-cell-depleted T cells, or T cells were the source of the cDNA or gDNA that made up the material.

The protocol was immunoSEQ multiplex PCR, while the TCRdb copy is restricted to in-frame clones and leaves out a portion. Among around 45,000 clones, approximately 86% were seen once, and the ten largest hold roughly 15%. This CDR3 is 16 amino acids long. The J segment lost 4 bases and the V segment lost 7 bases, leaving 16 bases of the junction unmatched. The germline gives CDR1 GTSNPN, CDR2 SVGIG (reference sequence). The chain recombines TRBV30 with TRBJ1-2; 9 bases agree with TRBD1. This sequence originates from a man between 60 and 70 years old with active or convalescent COVID-19. The sequencing sample was made of peripheral blood. CDR3 nucleotides: TGTGCCTATTACTTCACGGGGGGACAGGGACCCTATGGCTACACCTTC. This gives the protein CAYYFTGGQGPYGYTF.